Below are 9 T cell receptor beta chains sequenced from a single sample in a study of OX40 agonist ivuxolimab in advanced cancers. Profiling relied on immunoSEQ multiplex PCR, and the TCRdb table lists in-frame clones only, not all of them. The sample lists about 69,000 clones, approximately 90% occurring once. Sequencing used CD4+ or CD8+ T cells sorted from blood, obtained in a trial of the OX40 agonist ivuxolimab. The receptors stem from an adult with an advanced solid tumor such as melanoma, head and neck, liver or kidney cancer.

The chain has TRBV5-4 and TRBJ2-7, with 15 bases that match TRBD2. CDR1 SGHNT and CDR2 YYREEE come from the germline V gene (reference sequence). The CDR3 totals 16 residues. V dropped 4 bases and J dropped 2; count of bases not matched to a gene: 4. The CDR3 spells CASSTRTSGRAYEQYF. CDR3 coding DNA: TGTGCCAGCAGCACGCGGACTAGCGGGAGGGCCTACGAGCAGTACTTC.

This chain connects TRBV6-1 to TRBJ1-1; D is unclear. The CDR3 consists of 14 residues. The V gene lost 2 bases and the J gene lost 1 base, with 8 bases spanning the gap. Germline V gene lookup returns CDR1 MNHNS and CDR2 SASEGT. CDR3 region: CASSEMAANTEAFF. CDR3 DNA sequence: TGTGCCAGCAGTGAAATGGCAGCGAACACTGAAGCTTTCTTT.

The rearrangement joins TRBV27 to TRBJ2-2, with D possibly being TRBD2 (5 bases). Trimming took 5 bases from V and 3 from J, leaving 13 bases between them. Germline V lookup: CDR1 MNHEY, CDR2 SMNVEV (reference sequence). This CDR3 comprises 15 residues. The CDR3, as DNA: TGTGCCAGCAGTCCTTCGAGCGGATACACCGGGGAGCTGTTTTTT. Translating it yields CASSPSSGYTGELFF.

This chain joins TRBV30 and TRBJ2-1; tentatively, D is TRBD2 (5 bases). The CDR3 loop spans 13 amino acids. The germline V gene encodes CDR1 GTSNPN and CDR2 SVGIG (reference sequence). V was cut by 2 bases and J by 8 bases, with 13 bases left in between. CDR3 region: CAWSSARRDEQFF. The CDR3 region has the DNA TGTGCCTGGAGTTCGGCAAGGCGGGATGAGCAGTTCTTC. The full variable domain, with the rest looked up from reference TRBV30 and TRBJ2-1, is SQTIHQWPATLVQPVGSPLSLECTVEGTSNPNLYWYRQAAGRGLQLLFYSVGIGQISSEVPQNLSASRPQDRQFILSSKKLLLSDSGFYLCAWSSARRDEQFFGPGTRLTVL.

The V and J genes are TRBV29-1 and TRBJ1-1; 7 nucleotides agree with TRBD1. CDR3 length equals 13 residues. Germline V lookup: CDR1 SQVTM, CDR2 ANQGSEA. The ends lost 8 bases at V and 0 bases at J; junction bases unmatched: 6. The DNA for the CDR3 is TGCAGCACGGGACAGACCTTGAACACTGAAGCTTTCTTT. Translating gives CSTGQTLNTEAFF. The full variable domain, in which reference TRBV29-1 and TRBJ1-1 provide the parts outside the CDR3, is SAVISQKPSRDICQRGTSLTIQCQVDSQVTMMFWYRQQPGQSLTLIATANQGSEATYESGFVIDKFPISRPNLTFSTLTVSNMSPEDSSIYLCSTGQTLNTEAFFGQGTRLTVV.

This sequence joins TRBV7-2 and TRBJ2-1; D possibly corresponds to TRBD1 (5 bases). In germline, CDR1 is SGHTA, CDR2 FQGNSA. V lost 0 bases and J 5 bases, leaving 11 bases between the germline ends. This CDR3 is built from 15 residues. The CDR3 region is CASSLAGATHNEQFF. In DNA form, the CDR3 reads TGTGCCAGCAGCTTAGCTGGGGCGACACACAATGAGCAGTTCTTC.

This clone was detected only a few times. The J gene is TRBJ2-7, the V gene TRBV6-5; perhaps D is TRBD1 or TRBD2 (5 bases each). The germline V gene encodes CDR1 MNHEY and CDR2 SVGAGI. The CDR3 is 16 amino acids. V lost 0 bases, J lost 6 bases, and 18 bases lay in between. The DNA of the CDR3 is TGTGCCAGCAGTTACTCGTGGGACGCGTCTGGAGGCGAGCAGTACTTC. It yields the protein CASSYSWDASGGEQYF.

The chain links TRBV9 to TRBJ1-6, with 7 bases aligning to TRBD1. This CDR3 spans 15 amino acids. Germline lookup yields CDR1 SGDLS and CDR2 YYNGEE. Trimming removed 4 bases from V and 6 bases from J; junction bases left unmatched: 7. The CDR3 DNA sequence: TGTGCCAGCAGCCCTGCGGGACAGCCTAATTCACCCCTCCACTTT. The encoded protein is CASSPAGQPNSPLHF.

The genes are TRBV28 and TRBJ2-3; TRBD2 matches at 8 bases. The CDR3 spans 15 residues. Per the germline V gene, CDR1 is MDHEN and CDR2 is SYDVKM. The trim removed 6 bases at V and 1 base at J, leaving 6 bases unmatched. In DNA form, the CDR3 reads TGTGCCAGCAGCTCCCCGGGGGGGGGCACAGATACGCAGTATTTT. It encodes CASSSPGGGTDTQYF.